This T cell receptor (beta chain) was obtained from a study of control samples from healthy donors and cancer patients (dated by TCRdb to between 2020 and 2021). The junction carries 17 bases between V and J, which are trimmed by 9 bases and 8 bases respectively. Taken from cysteine to phenylalanine, the CDR3 has 13 residues. Just the 39-base CDR3 DNA is kept, in frame starting at base 1. CDR1 MGHDK and CDR2 SYGVNS were looked up in the germline V gene. Regarding this clone: The antigen this receptor binds is unknown. The input lacks base qualities; no much larger clone sits a single base away.

The library was generated by the immunoSEQ multiplex PCR assay. TCRdb mirrors the immuneACCESS table, restricted to in-frame sequences. Some clones are absent from its copies; in checked studies, under half trace to an unresolved V gene, and the reason for the others is unknown. Counted in this sample were over 25,000 clones; around 87% of them appeared once. The ten biggest clones cover about 1.6% of the sample. The receptor was derived from a woman in her thirties or forties with lung cancer. This chain joins TRBV25-1 to TRBJ2-1, with no confidently assigned D gene. The sequenced sample was PBMCs. The DNA is as follows: TGTGCCAGTTCACACCTCATTTCGGATGAGCAGTTCTTC. The encoded protein is CASSHLISDEQFF.